This T cell receptor (beta chain) was captured by sequencing in a study of metastatic and nonmetastatic thyroid tumors. Study-wide background: Repertoire data that came from the blood and tumor or nodule tissue of malignant and benign thyroid patients were compared.

Per the authors' pipeline: The study built a papillary thyroid cancer distant-metastasis classifier from CDR3 differences across clinicopathological groups. Through MiXCR, TCRdb re-clonotyped the PCR reads. V and J calls and clone size were set by TCRdb, not the authors. This sample has more than 10,000 clones, with around an eighth found just once. This clone is medium-sized by share. Antigen unknown. Overall study results and limits: Malignant tumors reportedly showed significantly higher TCR beta diversity than benign nodules in both blood and tumor.

None of the patients had undergone any treatment ahead of thyroid surgery. The CDR3 is made up of 18 amino acids. Trimming took off 2 bases at V and 0 bases at J, with 20 bases between the two ends. Germline loops: CDR1 MNHEY, CDR2 SVGEGT. The J gene is TRBJ2-7, the V gene TRBV6-2 or TRBV6-3, with D hard to call. Sample: blood. This TCR was recovered from a female donor with papillary thyroid cancer or a benign thyroid nodule (not recorded which). Some clones in this sample may be carry-over from other donors' samples. The chain's CDR3 is CASSYPQQPGRISYEQYF. CDR3 coding DNA: TGTGCCAGCAGTTACCCTCAACAGCCCGGACGGATCTCCTACGAGCAGTACTTC.